The source of this T cell receptor (beta chain) is a study of T cell clonality in common variable immunodeficiency. Sequenced by immunoSEQ multiplex PCR; TCRdb stores in-frame clones only, minus some. The table lists tens of thousands of clones, with no singletons. V dropped 3 bases and J dropped 7; count of bases not matched to a gene: 7. Germline CDR1 and CDR2: DFQATT and SNEGSKA (reference sequence). This CDR3 spans 15 amino acids. This clone was counted ten times or more. The CDR3 end lies 3 residues beyond the end of the read and is filled in from the germline J gene. This receptor was identified in a person between 18 and 70 years old in good health. The gene calls are TRBV20-1 and TRBJ2-1; TRBD2 matches 12 bases. Input material: peripheral blood mononuclear cells. The CDR3 bases that were read are TGCAGTGCTAGTCGGCCGACTAGCGGGAGTAATGAG. This encodes CSASRPTSGSNE. The whole CDR3 sequence is CSASRPTSGSNEQFF.